This T cell receptor beta chain is drawn from a study of blood T cells in healthy people across ages. Germline V lookup: CDR1 SEHNR, CDR2 FQNEAQ (reference sequence). The CDR3 runs 15 residues. This clonotype has a handful of counts. For the second PCR, which ran for about 7 to 12 cycles, a sample-barcoded 5' primer and a J-beta primer mix were used. Every molecule of cDNA carried a tag from a template-switch adaptor with 12 random nucleotides. MiXCR, applied by TCRdb to the 5' RACE reads, yields one record per CDR3 protein. The sample comprises more than 700,000 distinct CDR3 sequences, more than 35% of which are singletons, and 15% to 20% rests with the top ten.

The TCR originated in a man at least 80 years old in good health. The chain combines TRBV7-9 with TRBJ2-7, with TRBD2 identical over 11 bases. The tail of the sequence fits TRBJ2-5 better, so the J call may be wrong. Input material: blood. The CDR3 protein is CASSLAGGTKETQYF. CDR3 DNA: TGTGCCAGCAGTCTAGCGGGAGGAACAAAAGAGACCCAGTACTTC.